Below are 32 T cell receptor beta chains sequenced from a single sample in a study of blood T cell repertoires in COVID-19. The assay was immunoSEQ multiplex PCR, and TCRdb's table has in-frame clones only and misses some. The repertoire holds about 190,000 clones, with approximately 79% as singletons. The sample was peripheral blood. The receptors were sampled from a man aged 30-40 years with active or convalescent COVID-19.

The V and J genes are TRBV5-8 and TRBJ2-1; D remains ambiguous. Per the germline V gene, CDR1 is SGHTS and CDR2 is YDEGEE. The length of the CDR3 is 16 residues. V shed 4 bases and J shed 0 bases, with 14 bases lying between them. CDR3 amino acids: CASSPLGVSSYNEQFF. CDR3 in DNA: TGTGCCAGCAGCCCCCTTGGTGTCAGCTCCTACAATGAGCAGTTCTTC.

The chain links TRBV10-3 to TRBJ2-2; TRBD2 might be the D (5 bases). Per germline, CDR1 ENHRY and CDR2 SYGVKD. V was pared by 8 bases and J by 2 bases, with 12 bases between. This CDR3 is 14 amino acids long. The CDR3 loop is CAISLAHNTGELFF. CDR3 bases: TGTGCCATCTCCCTAGCTCATAACACCGGGGAGCTGTTTTTT.

The chain links TRBV11-2 to TRBJ1-1, with 8 bases aligning to TRBD1. This CDR3 has 16 amino acids. The germline V gene encodes CDR1 SGHAT and CDR2 FQNNGV. J gave up 3 bases and V 0 bases, and 6 bases lay outside the gene matches. CDR3 in amino acids: CASSLDYRGLDTEAFF. In nucleotides, the CDR3 is TGTGCCAGCAGCTTAGACTACAGGGGGTTGGACACTGAAGCTTTCTTT.

In its sample, this clone was seen a few times. The rearrangement links TRBV4-1 to TRBJ1-2; D not resolved. The CDR3 has 15 amino acids. Trimming cost V 0 bases and J 5 bases, with 13 bases left between them. Germline lookup yields CDR1 MGHRA and CDR2 YSYEKL. CDR3 in amino acids: CASSQDRGNPYGYTF. The CDR3 region has the DNA TGCGCCAGCAGCCAAGATCGAGGAAACCCTTATGGCTACACCTTC.

This clone has just one count. The V call is TRBV10-3, the J call TRBJ1-5; the D gene is possibly TRBD1 (6 bases). CDR1 is ENHRY, CDR2 SYGVKD, per germline. This CDR3 is 17 amino acids long. The ends were cut back, 0 bases at V and 1 base at J, with 13 bases in the middle. Written as DNA, the CDR3 is TGTGCCATCAGTGAGTCGATCGTAGGGGGAAGCAATCAGCCCCAGCATTTT. Its translation: CAISESIVGGSNQPQHF.

The gene calls are TRBV4-3 and TRBJ1-5; D call uncertain. Trimming shortened V by 0 bases and J by 5 bases, and 11 bases separated the two germline ends. This CDR3 has 15 amino acids. The germline V gene encodes CDR1 LGHNA and CDR2 YSLEER. CDR3 DNA: TGCGCCAGCAGCCAAGATTTGGGGAGATATCAGCCCCAGCATTTT. Amino acid sequence: CASSQDLGRYQPQHF.

This clone was counted a single time. The gene calls are TRBV20-1 and TRBJ1-2; weak D call: TRBD1 (6 bases). V lost 3 bases, J lost 9 bases, and 17 bases lay in between. CDR1 is DFQATT, CDR2 SNEGSKA, per germline (reference sequence). The CDR3 is made up of 13 amino acids. The CDR3 sequence: CSASMGGRTRYTF. CDR3 bases: TGCAGTGCTAGTATGGGGGGGCGAACACGCTACACCTTC.

CDR3 protein: CATSRGIGGNTEAFF. In DNA form, the CDR3 reads TGTGCCACCAGCAGGGGGATCGGGGGGAACACTGAAGCTTTCTTT. The chain links TRBV15 to TRBJ1-1; the D gene is possibly TRBD1 (5 bases). This CDR3 spans 15 amino acids. Germline V gene lookup returns CDR1 LNHNV and CDR2 YYDKDF (reference sequence). V lost 3 bases, J lost 1 base, and 12 bases lay in between.

This clone was picked up one time. Relative to the germline gene, one junction end is altered; a read error may explain this. This rearrangement joins TRBV6-5 to TRBJ1-5; D uncertain. Germline CDR1 and CDR2: MNHEY and SVGAGI. This CDR3 region has 14 residues. The CDR3 bases are TGTGCCAGCAGTTACTCGGGTAGCCATCAGCCCCAGCATTTT. It is translated as CASSYSGSHQPQHF.

The V gene is TRBV29-1, the J gene TRBJ1-4; TRBD1 matches 7 bases. The length of the CDR3 is 14 residues. Per the germline V gene, CDR1 is SQVTM and CDR2 is ANQGSEA. Losses at the gene ends were 2 bases for V and 7 bases for J; bases not matched to a gene: 7. The CDR3 DNA reads TGCAGCGTTGAACTCACAGGGGACGTTGAAAAACTGTTTTTT. It encodes CSVELTGDVEKLFF.

The chain has TRBV19 and TRBJ1-5, with D possibly being TRBD1 (5 bases). V lost 5 bases and J 5 bases, leaving 10 bases between the germline ends. The V gene's germline CDR1 is LNHDA and CDR2 SQIVND (reference sequence). The CDR3 runs 13 residues. The CDR3 DNA reads TGTGCCAGTAGTCCAGTACAGGATCAGCCCCAGCATTTT. Its protein is CASSPVQDQPQHF.

The J gene is TRBJ2-5, the V gene TRBV6-5; tentative D call: TRBD2 (5 bases). The CDR3 spans 14 residues. V lost 6 bases to trimming and J lost 4 bases, with 15 bases between them. Germline assignment: CDR1 MNHEY and CDR2 SVGAGI. Here the CDR3 DNA reads TGTGCCAGCAGCGGTGAGGGTTTTGGAGAGACCCAGTACTTC. Residues: CASSGEGFGETQYF.

This clone was recorded a few times. The genes are TRBV10-3 and TRBJ2-6; 9 nucleotides match TRBD1. Germline CDR1 ENHRY, CDR2 SYGVKD. The CDR3 has 18 amino acids. Germline trimming cut 4 bases from V and 2 bases from J; bases unmatched to any gene: 9. The DNA for the CDR3 is TGTGCCATCAGTGGTCCGGGACAGGGCCTACCTGGGGCCAACGTCCTGACTTTC. This encodes CAISGPGQGLPGANVLTF.

The rearrangement links TRBV6-2 or TRBV6-3 to TRBJ2-7; 9 bases line up with TRBD2. The J segment lost 0 bases and the V segment lost 2 bases, leaving 8 bases of the junction unmatched. Germline V gives CDR1 MNHEY, CDR2 SVGEGT. The CDR3 consists of 17 residues. The CDR3 DNA sequence: TGTGCCAGCAGTTACAGCCGAGCGGGAGGCTTCTCCTACGAGCAGTACTTC. As protein: CASSYSRAGGFSYEQYF.

This rearrangement joins TRBV3-1 (or the pseudogene TRBV3-2) to TRBJ1-3; TRBD1 matches at 8 bases. J was trimmed by 7 bases and V by 4 bases; bases with no gene match: 12. The germline CDR1 and CDR2 sequences are LGHDT and YNNKEL (reference sequence). This CDR3 region has 16 residues. The CDR3 spells CASSLHGRQGANTIYF. The CDR3 nucleotides are TGTGCCAGCAGCCTACATGGGCGCCAGGGGGCGAACACCATATATTTT.

The genes are TRBV10-3 and TRBJ2-2, with a weak D call TRBD2 (5 bases). Deletions cut 3 bases from V and 5 bases from J, with 13 bases between. The CDR3 length is 15 residues. The V gene's germline CDR1 is ENHRY and CDR2 SYGVKD. The CDR3 nucleotides are TGTGCCATCAGTGACCCGCGGACTGTAACCGGGGAGCTGTTTTTT. Translated, it gives CAISDPRTVTGELFF.

The rearrangement links TRBV2 to TRBJ2-5, with TRBD2 identical over 10 bases. Germline CDR1 is SNHLY and CDR2 is FYNNEI. This CDR3 is 16 amino acids long. The V gene end was trimmed by 4 bases and the J gene end by 1 base; junction bases not matched to a gene: 6. DNA of the CDR3: TGTGCCAGCAGTGGGCTAGCGGGGGACCGCCAAGAGACCCAGTACTTC. Its protein is CASSGLAGDRQETQYF.

This clone was found once. The gene calls are TRBV4-1 and TRBJ2-3; 7 positions match TRBD1. This CDR3 is 16 amino acids long. After removal of 5 bases from V and 0 bases from J, the junction contained 8 bases not matched to a gene. The V gene's germline CDR1 is MGHRA and CDR2 YSYEKL. In nucleotides, the CDR3 is TGCGCCAGCAGCTATCCGGGACAGTTTAGCACAGATACGCAGTATTTT. This gives the protein CASSYPGQFSTDTQYF.

This chain uses TRBV6-5 with TRBJ2-7; TRBD1 matches at 11 bases. The CDR3 totals 13 residues. Germline loops: CDR1 MNHEY, CDR2 SVGAGI. J gave up 4 bases and V 6 bases, and 2 bases lay outside the gene matches. The DNA for the CDR3 is TGTGCCAGCAGCCGGGACAGGGGGTACGAGCAGTACTTC. Its translation: CASSRDRGYEQYF.

The chain joins TRBV12-5 to TRBJ2-7; 8 bases align to TRBD2. The CDR3 runs 19 residues. Germline-derived CDR1 and CDR2 are LGHNT and FRNRAP. Unmatched junction bases numbered 21, after V lost 3 bases and J lost 5 bases. The CDR3 coding sequence is TGTGCTAGTGGTTTAATCGTTGCGGGGGGCGAATCGGATGTCCACGAGCAGTACTTC. Translated, it gives CASGLIVAGGESDVHEQYF.

V usage is TRBV5-1 and J usage is TRBJ2-5; 10 positions match TRBD1. The CDR3 runs to 14 residues. Trimming at V came to 6 bases and at J to 5 bases, leaving 7 bases not matched to a gene. Per the germline V gene, CDR1 is SGHRS and CDR2 is YFSETQ. CDR3 sequence reads: CASTPTGGWETQYF. CDR3 nucleotide sequence: TGCGCCAGCACCCCGACAGGGGGCTGGGAGACCCAGTACTTC.

This chain joins TRBV27 and TRBJ2-2, with D perhaps TRBD2 (5 bases). The germline CDR1 and CDR2 sequences are MNHEY and SMNVEV (reference sequence). There are 18 residues in the CDR3. Trimming left V 5 bases short and J 3 bases short, with 22 bases between. The CDR3 spells CASSPTRVRVGDTGELFF. The DNA for the CDR3 is TGTGCCAGCAGTCCCACCCGCGTGCGGGTAGGAGACACCGGGGAGCTGTTTTTT.

This clone was counted a few times. This chain joins TRBV6-5 and TRBJ1-2; D perhaps matches TRBD1 (5 bases). V lost 6 bases and J lost 8, with 22 bases in between. CDR1 and CDR2 from the germline V gene are MNHEY and SVGAGI. The CDR3 runs to 15 residues. CDR3 residues: CASSPNSGSGGGYTF. Here the CDR3 DNA reads TGTGCCAGCAGCCCGAACTCAGGGTCAGGCGGCGGCTACACCTTC.

The chain combines TRBV12-3 or TRBV12-4 with TRBJ1-3, with D tentatively TRBD1 (5 bases). Deletions cut 1 base from V and 4 bases from J, with 5 bases between. The CDR3 totals 13 residues. Written as DNA, the CDR3 is TGTGCCAGCAGTTTAGGACAGGGAAACACCATATATTTT. Residues: CASSLGQGNTIYF.

This rearrangement joins TRBV24-1 to TRBJ1-5; a weak D match, TRBD1 (5 bases). The germline gives CDR1 KGHDR, CDR2 SFDVKD. CDR3 length: 15 amino acids. Trimming pared 10 bases from V and 2 bases from J, leaving 17 bases between. In DNA, the CDR3 is TGTGCCACGGGAGGGGAGGGTCCAGGCAATCAGCCCCAGCATTTT. It yields the protein CATGGEGPGNQPQHF.

A single count supports this clone. The chain has TRBV3-1 (or the pseudogene TRBV3-2) and TRBJ2-3; the D gene is possibly TRBD1 (5 bases). In germline, CDR1 is LGHDT, CDR2 YNNKEL (reference sequence). This CDR3 has 14 residues. Deletions cut 4 bases from V and 10 bases from J, with 18 bases between. The CDR3 bases are TGTGCCAGCAGCCCCGACACAGGCCCCCGGGCGCAGTATTTT. Protein product: CASSPDTGPRAQYF.

V gene TRBV7-9 combines with J gene TRBJ1-2; no clear D. Between the trimmed V and J ends, which lost 1 base and 3 bases, there was a span of 9 bases. Germline CDR1 and CDR2: SEHNR and FQNEAQ (reference sequence). The CDR3 spans 14 residues. The CDR3 nucleotides read TGTGCCAGCAGCTTAGAGTCCGGGGACTATGGCTACACCTTC. It yields the protein CASSLESGDYGYTF.

This clone was seen a handful of times. The V gene is TRBV12-3 or TRBV12-4, the J gene TRBJ2-7; D is possibly TRBD2 (5 bases). This CDR3 is built from 13 residues. The V end lost 8 bases, the J end lost 2 bases, and 13 bases lay between the germline ends. As DNA, the CDR3 is TGTGCCAGCGCTCCCCGGGAAGCCTACGAGCAGTACTTC. Protein sequence: CASAPREAYEQYF.

J is TRBJ1-5 and V is TRBV27, with TRBD1 matching 11 bases. CDR1 is MNHEY, CDR2 SMNVEV, per germline (reference sequence). Germline trimming cut 8 bases from V and 6 bases from J; bases unmatched to any gene: 9. The CDR3 covers 15 residues. CDR3 loop: CASGDGTGGIQPQHF. CDR3 DNA: TGTGCCAGCGGGGATGGGACAGGGGGGATTCAGCCCCAGCATTTT.

The chain couples TRBV5-6 to TRBJ2-1, with D unclear. Trimming stripped 1 base from V and 0 bases from J, with 8 bases between. Per germline, CDR1 SGHDT and CDR2 YYEEEE. The CDR3 totals 15 residues. The CDR3 nucleotides are TGTGCCAGCAGCTTGCAACCGAGCTCCTACAATGAGCAGTTCTTC. This gives the protein CASSLQPSSYNEQFF.

CDR3 in amino acids: CASSPTPGQPQHF. The CDR3 DNA sequence: TGTGCCAGTTCCCCAACCCCGGGTCAGCCCCAGCATTTT. This chain uses TRBV12-3 or TRBV12-4 with TRBJ1-5; unclear D gene. The germline V and J ends were trimmed by 9 bases and 6 bases, with 15 bases remaining between them. The CDR3 runs 13 residues.

The chain has TRBV28 and TRBJ1-5, with TRBD1 matching over 9 bases. CDR1 is MDHEN and CDR2 is SYDVKM in the germline V gene. V shed 3 bases, J shed 8 bases, and the junction held 8 bases outside the gene matches. The length of the CDR3 is 15 residues. The CDR3 coding sequence is TGTGCCAGCAGTTTGTCGGGACAGGGAGTTAAGCCCCAGCATTTT. It specifies CASSLSGQGVKPQHF.